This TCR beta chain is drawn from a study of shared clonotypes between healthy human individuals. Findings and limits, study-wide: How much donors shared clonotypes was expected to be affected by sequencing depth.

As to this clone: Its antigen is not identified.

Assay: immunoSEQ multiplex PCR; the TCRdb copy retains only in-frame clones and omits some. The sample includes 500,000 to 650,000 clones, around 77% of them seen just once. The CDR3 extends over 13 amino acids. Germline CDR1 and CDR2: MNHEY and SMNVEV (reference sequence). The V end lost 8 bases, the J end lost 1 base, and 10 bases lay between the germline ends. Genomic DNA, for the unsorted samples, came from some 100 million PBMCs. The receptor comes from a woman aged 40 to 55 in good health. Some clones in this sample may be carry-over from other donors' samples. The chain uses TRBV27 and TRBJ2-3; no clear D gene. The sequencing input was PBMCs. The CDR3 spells CASGPWGTDTQYF. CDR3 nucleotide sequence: TGTGCCAGCGGACCTTGGGGCACAGATACGCAGTATTTT.